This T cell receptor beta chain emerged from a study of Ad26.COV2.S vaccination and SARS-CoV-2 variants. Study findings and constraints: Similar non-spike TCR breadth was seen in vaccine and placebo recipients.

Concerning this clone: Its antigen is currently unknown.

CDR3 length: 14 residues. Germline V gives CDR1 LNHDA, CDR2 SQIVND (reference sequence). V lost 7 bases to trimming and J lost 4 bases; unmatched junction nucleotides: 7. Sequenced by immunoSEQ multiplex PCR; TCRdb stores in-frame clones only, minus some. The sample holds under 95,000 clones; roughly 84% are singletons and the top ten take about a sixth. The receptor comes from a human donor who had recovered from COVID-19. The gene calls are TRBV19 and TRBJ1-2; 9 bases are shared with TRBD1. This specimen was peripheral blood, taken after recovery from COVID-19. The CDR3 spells CASNPGQGGYGYTF. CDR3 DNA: TGTGCCAGTAACCCGGGACAGGGTGGCTATGGCTACACCTTC. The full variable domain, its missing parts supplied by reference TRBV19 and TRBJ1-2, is DGGITQSPKYLFRKEGQNVTLSCEQNLNHDAMYWYRQDPGQGLRLIYYSQIVNDFQKGDIAEGYSVSREKKESFPLTVTSAQKNPTAFYLCASNPGQGGYGYTFGSGTRLTVV.